This is a list of T cell receptor beta chains from one sample in a study of cytomegalovirus exposure and HLA in healthy donors. Measured with immunoSEQ multiplex PCR; TCRdb has only the in-frame clones, and not every one. Here the sample spans 150,000 to 200,000 clones, around four fifths being singletons. What was sequenced was PBMCs. The origin of the receptors is a woman younger than 35 in good health and CMV-seronegative. The CDR3 runs from the conserved cysteine through the conserved F or W. Each record gives: J gene, V gene, D gene, clone size, CDR3 DNA, CDR3 protein. The D gene is left open where the match is weak. Expanded clones are given a class, and other clones once, few, many or no size at all.

TRBJ2-5	TRBV6-5	TRBD2	-	TGCGCCAGCAGTTACGCGGGACTAAGTAGTGAGACCCAGTACTTC	CASSYAGLSSETQYF
TRBJ2-3	TRBV27	-	-	TGTGCCAGCAGTTTAAGGGGGTTGACCACAGATACGCAGTATTTT	CASSLRGLTTDTQYF
TRBJ1-1	TRBV11-2	-	-	TGTGCCAGCAGCCCCACAGGTCCCATGAACACTGAAGCTTTCTTT	CASSPTGPMNTEAFF
TRBJ2-7	TRBV11-2	-	once	TGTGCCAGCAGCTTAACGGCAGGGTCGCTCTACGAGCAGTACTTC	CASSLTAGSLYEQYF
TRBJ2-7	TRBV28	-	-	TGTGCCAGCAGCTCTACGGGCCAGGGCTCCTACGAGCAGTACTTC	CASSSTGQGSYEQYF
TRBJ2-5	TRBV28	-	-	TGTGCCAGCAGTTCACCACAGGGGAGGATGGAAGAGACCCAGTACTTC	CASSSPQGRMEETQYF
TRBJ1-3	TRBV4-1	-	-	TGCGCCAGCAGCCAAGATCGGGGTAAAGGTGGAAACACCATATATTTT	CASSQDRGKGGNTIYF
TRBJ2-1	TRBV7-6	-	-	TGTGCCAGCAGCTTCGTGCATGCGGGGCCGGCCTACAATGAGCAGTTCTTC	CASSFVHAGPAYNEQFF
TRBJ1-5	TRBV19	-	-	TGTGCCAGTAGTTTAATGACAGGACCGAATCAGCCCCAGCATTTT	CASSLMTGPNQPQHF
TRBJ1-2	TRBV29-1	TRBD1	-	TGCAGCGTTGATGTTGTCGGGACAGGGACTAACTATGGCTACACCTTC	CSVDVVGTGTNYGYTF